This record looks at one T cell receptor (beta chain) sequence and its context. This CDR3 has 11 amino acids. Germline lookup yields CDR1 SGHDT and CDR2 YYEEEE. V was clipped by 0 bases and J by 6 bases, with 3 bases between them. Original processing methods: Counts of nucleated cells, estimated from reference gene primer amplification, were obtained. The table came from immunoSEQ multiplex PCR; TCRdb's copy has only in-frame clones and leaves some out. The V and J calls and clone size are taken from that table; D and trimming were inferred from the DNA. The sample shows around 210,000 clones, around 81% of them seen only once. The entry originates in a study of blood T cell repertoires in COVID-19. Across the study: Samples came from the United States, Italy and Spain, spanning acute and convalescent COVID-19. The analysed material was cDNA or gDNA that came from T cells, B-cell-depleted T cells, or PBMCs.

This clonotype was obtained from a man in his fifties or sixties with COVID-19, enrolled during active disease. The V call is TRBV5-6, the J call TRBJ1-2; D is unclear. Sequenced: peripheral blood. The chain's CDR3 is CASSLADGYTF. The CDR3 DNA reads TGTGCCAGCAGCTTGGCGGATGGCTACACCTTC.